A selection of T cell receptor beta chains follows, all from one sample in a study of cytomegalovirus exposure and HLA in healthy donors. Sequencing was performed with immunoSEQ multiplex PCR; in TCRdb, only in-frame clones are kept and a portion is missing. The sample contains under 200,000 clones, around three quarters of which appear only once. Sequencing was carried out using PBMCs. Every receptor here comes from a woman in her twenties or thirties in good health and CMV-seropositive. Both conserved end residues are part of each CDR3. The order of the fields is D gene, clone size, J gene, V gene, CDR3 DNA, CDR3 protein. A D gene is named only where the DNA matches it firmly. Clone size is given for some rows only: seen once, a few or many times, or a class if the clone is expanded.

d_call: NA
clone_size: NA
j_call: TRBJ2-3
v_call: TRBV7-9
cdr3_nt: TGTGCCAGCCCCGGGACAGATACGCAGTATTTT
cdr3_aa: CASPGTDTQYF

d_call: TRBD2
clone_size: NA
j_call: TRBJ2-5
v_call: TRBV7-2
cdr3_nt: TGTGCCAGCAGCTTAAAGTTTGGGTCTGCTAGCGGGACTCAAGAGACCCAGTACTTC
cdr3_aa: CASSLKFGSASGTQETQYF

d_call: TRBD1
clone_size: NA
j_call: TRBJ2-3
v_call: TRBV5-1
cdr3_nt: TGCGCCAGCAGCTTGGTGGGGACAGGGCGGAGTAGCACAGATACGCAGTATTTT
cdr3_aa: CASSLVGTGRSSTDTQYF

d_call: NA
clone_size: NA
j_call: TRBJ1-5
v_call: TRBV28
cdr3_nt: TGTGCCAGCCAGGAACAGGAACAGCCCCAGCATTTT
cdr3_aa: CASQEQEQPQHF

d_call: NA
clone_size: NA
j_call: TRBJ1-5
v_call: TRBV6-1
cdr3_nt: TGTGCCAGCAGTGAACAGAGAACAGGTAATCAGCCCCAGCATTTT
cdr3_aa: CASSEQRTGNQPQHF

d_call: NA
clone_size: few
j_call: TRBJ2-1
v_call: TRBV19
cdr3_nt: TGTGCCAGTAAAAGTTCACTAGCCTCTGAGCAGTTCTTC
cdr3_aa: CASKSSLASEQFF

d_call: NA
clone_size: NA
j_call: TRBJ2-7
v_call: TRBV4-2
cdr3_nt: TGTGCCAGCAGCCAAGATAGAGACTACGAGCAGTACTTC
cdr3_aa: CASSQDRDYEQYF

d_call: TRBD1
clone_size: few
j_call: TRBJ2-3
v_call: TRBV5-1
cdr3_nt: TGCGCCAGCAGCGTGACAGGGTTTGCAGATACGCAGTATTTT
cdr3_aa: CASSVTGFADTQYF

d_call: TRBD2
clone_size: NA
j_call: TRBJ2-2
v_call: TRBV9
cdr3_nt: TGTGCCAGCAGCGTTAGCGGACGGGGGGGCGGGGAGCTGTTTTTT
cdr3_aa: CASSVSGRGGGELFF

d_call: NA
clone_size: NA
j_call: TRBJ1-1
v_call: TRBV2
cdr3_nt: TGTGCCACGTCAGGGTGGAGGAACACTGAAGCTTTCTTT
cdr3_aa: CATSGWRNTEAFF

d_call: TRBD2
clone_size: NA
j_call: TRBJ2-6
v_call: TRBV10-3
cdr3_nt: TGTGCCATCAGTGGGGTGAGTTTAGCGGGAGCCCTCTCTGGGGCCAACGTCCTGACTTTC
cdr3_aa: CAISGVSLAGALSGANVLTF

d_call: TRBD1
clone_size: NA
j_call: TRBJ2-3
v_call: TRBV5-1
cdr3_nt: TGCGCCAGCAGTTGGCAGGGGGTCAGAGATACGCAGTATTTT
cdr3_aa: CASSWQGVRDTQYF

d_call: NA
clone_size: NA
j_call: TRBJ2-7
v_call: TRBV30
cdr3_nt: TGTGCCTGGAGTGTAATCGGGACATTACCGTACGAGCAGTACTTC
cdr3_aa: CAWSVIGTLPYEQYF

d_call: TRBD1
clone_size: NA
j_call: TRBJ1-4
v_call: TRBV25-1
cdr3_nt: TGTGCCAGCAGTGAATCGGTACCGGGACAGACTAATGAAAAACTGTTTTTT
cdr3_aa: CASSESVPGQTNEKLFF

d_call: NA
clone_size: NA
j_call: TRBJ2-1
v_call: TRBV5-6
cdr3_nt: TGTGCCAGCAGCTTGGTTGGTCTTAGCCTCGGTGAGCAGTTCTTC
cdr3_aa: CASSLVGLSLGEQFF

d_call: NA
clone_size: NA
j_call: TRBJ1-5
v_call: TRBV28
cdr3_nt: TGTGCCAGCAGTTTGGGGAAAGGGGTGAGCAGGTGGGAATACAATCAGCCCCAGCATTTT
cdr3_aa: CASSLGKGVSRWEYNQPQHF